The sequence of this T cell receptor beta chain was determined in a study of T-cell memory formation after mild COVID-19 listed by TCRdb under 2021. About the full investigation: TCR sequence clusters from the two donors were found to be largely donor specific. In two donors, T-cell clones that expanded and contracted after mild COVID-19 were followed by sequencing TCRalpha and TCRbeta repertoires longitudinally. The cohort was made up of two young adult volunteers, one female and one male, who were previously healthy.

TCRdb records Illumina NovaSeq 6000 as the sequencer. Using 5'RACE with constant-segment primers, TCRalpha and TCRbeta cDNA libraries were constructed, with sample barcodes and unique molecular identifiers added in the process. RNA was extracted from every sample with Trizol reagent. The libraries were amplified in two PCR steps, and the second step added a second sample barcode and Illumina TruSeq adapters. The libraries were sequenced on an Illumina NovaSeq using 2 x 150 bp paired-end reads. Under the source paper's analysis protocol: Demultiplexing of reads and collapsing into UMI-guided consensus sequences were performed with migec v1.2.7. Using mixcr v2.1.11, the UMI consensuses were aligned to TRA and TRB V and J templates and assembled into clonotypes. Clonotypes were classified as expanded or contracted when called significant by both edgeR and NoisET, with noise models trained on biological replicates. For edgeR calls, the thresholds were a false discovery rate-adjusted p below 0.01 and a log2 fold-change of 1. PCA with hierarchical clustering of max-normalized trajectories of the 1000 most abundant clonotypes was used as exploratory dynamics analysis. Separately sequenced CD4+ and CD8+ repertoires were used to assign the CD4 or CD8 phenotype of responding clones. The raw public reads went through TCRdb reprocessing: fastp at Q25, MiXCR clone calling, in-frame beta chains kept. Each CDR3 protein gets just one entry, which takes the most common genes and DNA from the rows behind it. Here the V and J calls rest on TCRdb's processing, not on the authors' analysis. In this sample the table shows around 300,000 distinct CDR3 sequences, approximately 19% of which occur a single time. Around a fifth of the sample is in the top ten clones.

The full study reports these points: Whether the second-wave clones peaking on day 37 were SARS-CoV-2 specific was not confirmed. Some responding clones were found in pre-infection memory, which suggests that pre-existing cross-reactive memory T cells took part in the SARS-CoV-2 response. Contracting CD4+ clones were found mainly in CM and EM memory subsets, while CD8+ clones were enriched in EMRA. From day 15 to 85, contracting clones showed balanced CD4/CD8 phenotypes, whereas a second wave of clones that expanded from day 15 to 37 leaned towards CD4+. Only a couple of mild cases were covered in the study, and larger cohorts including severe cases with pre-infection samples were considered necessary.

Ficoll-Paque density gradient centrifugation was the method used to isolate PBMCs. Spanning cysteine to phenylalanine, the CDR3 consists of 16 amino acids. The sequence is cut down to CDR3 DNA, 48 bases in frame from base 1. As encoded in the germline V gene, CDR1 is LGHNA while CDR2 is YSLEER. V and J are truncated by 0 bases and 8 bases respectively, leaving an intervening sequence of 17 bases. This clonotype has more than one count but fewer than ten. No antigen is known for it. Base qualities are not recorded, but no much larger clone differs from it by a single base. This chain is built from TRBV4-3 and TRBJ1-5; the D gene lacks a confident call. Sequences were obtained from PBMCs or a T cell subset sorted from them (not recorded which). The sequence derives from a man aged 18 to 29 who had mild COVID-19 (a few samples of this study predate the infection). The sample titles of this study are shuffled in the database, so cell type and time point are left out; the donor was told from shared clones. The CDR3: CASSQDFPLNLEPQHF. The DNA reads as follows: TGCGCCAGCAGCCAAGATTTTCCCCTTAATTTGGAGCCCCAGCATTTT.